This T cell receptor beta chain was captured by sequencing in a study of PD-L1 blockade in urothelial cancer. Background on the study: Bladder-origin urothelial cancer in males covered about 85% of the roughly 29 patients. Analyzed time points were 3 weeks (second dose) and 6 weeks after therapy began. Study observations and caveats: Better survival was forecast by a pretreatment blood TCR clonality below the median.

Synthetically made TCR analog templates were put into each PCR as spikes. Clones were read by immunoSEQ multiplex PCR, and TCRdb kept only the in-frame ones, dropping some. The sample includes tens of thousands of clones, around 80% of them seen just once. Trimming left V 0 bases short and J 5 bases short, with 9 bases between. Germline CDR1 is GTSNPN and CDR2 is SVGIG (reference sequence). The CDR3 length is 13 residues. This clone was observed a few times. Its antigen is unidentified. This chain connects TRBV30 to TRBJ2-3; D gene uncertain. The receptor comes from a man between 70 and 80 years old with urothelial cancer. Material: PBMCs, obtained around atezolizumab (anti-PD-L1) treatment. In DNA form, the CDR3 reads TGTGCCTGGAGTGTACTAAGCCAAGATACGCAGTATTTT. It codes for CAWSVLSQDTQYF.